What follows are 12 T cell receptor beta chains derived from one specimen sequenced in a study of T-cell reconstitution after alpha-beta-depleted transplantation in children. Preparation of the TCRbeta library was carried out with unique molecular identifiers. TCRdb re-called the PCR reads through MiXCR, storing one row per CDR3 protein. Here the sample spans about a million distinct CDR3 sequences, about 26% being singletons. This specimen consisted of PBMCs, mostly from graft donor cells, obtained 360 days after TCRalphabeta/CD19-depleted stem cell transplant. The source is a boy in the first two years of life who had a stem cell transplant for SCID, so the T cells may come from the graft donor.

This sequence joins TRBV5-5 and TRBJ2-3, with 7 nucleotides matching TRBD2. Germline values: CDR1 SGHKS, CDR2 YYEKEE (reference sequence). This CDR3 has 15 amino acids. V lost 2 bases, J lost 3 bases, and 6 bases stayed unmatched. CDR3 in amino acids: CASSFGGWGTDTQYF. The CDR3 coding sequence is TGTGCCAGCAGCTTCGGGGGGTGGGGAACAGATACGCAGTATTTT.

J is TRBJ2-3 and V is TRBV4-2; D not certain. The V gene's germline CDR1 is LGHNA and CDR2 YNFKEQ. Trimming took off 3 bases at V and 3 bases at J, with 19 bases between the two ends. This CDR3 has 17 amino acids. The CDR3 reads CASSHNPGLKGTDTQYF. The CDR3 nucleotides read TGTGCCAGCAGCCACAACCCGGGTCTCAAAGGGACAGATACGCAGTATTTT.

The chain uses TRBV18 and TRBJ2-7, with 8 bases fitting TRBD1. CDR1 and CDR2 (germline): KGHSH, LQKENI. V shed 3 bases, J shed 1 base, and the junction held 5 bases outside the gene matches. The CDR3 is 15 residues long. CDR3 in DNA: TGTGCCAGCTCACCCCAGACAGGGGTTTCCTACGAGCAGTACTTC. It translates to CASSPQTGVSYEQYF.

This clonotype has only a few counts. The chain has TRBV12-3 or TRBV12-4 and TRBJ1-3; D gene ambiguous. V was pared by 6 bases and J by 8 bases, with 11 bases between. CDR3 length equals 12 residues. The DNA of the CDR3 is TGTGCCAGCAGCCCGGGCTTGGACACCATATATTTT. As protein: CASSPGLDTIYF.

This clonotype has just a few counts. The gene calls are TRBV3-1 and TRBJ2-5; 10 bases are a match to TRBD2. The V and J ends lost 4 bases and 5 bases, in that order; junction bases with no gene match: 4. This CDR3 spans 14 amino acids. In germline, CDR1 is LGHDT, CDR2 YNNKEL (reference sequence). CDR3 sequence reads: CASSRLAGVETQYF. For the CDR3, the DNA is TGTGCCAGCAGCCGCCTAGCGGGGGTGGAGACCCAGTACTTC.

There are many counts of this clonotype. V gene TRBV20-1 combines with J gene TRBJ2-5; D may be TRBD1 (5 bases). CDR1 is DFQATT, CDR2 SNEGSKA, per germline (reference sequence). The ends were cut back, 5 bases at V and 4 bases at J, with 14 bases in the middle. This CDR3 spans 13 amino acids. Here the CDR3 reads CSASPQGPETQYF. CDR3 DNA: TGCAGTGCTTCCCCCCAGGGTCCAGAGACCCAGTACTTC.

The chain links TRBV11-2 to TRBJ2-7; 8 bases match TRBD2. J gave up 0 bases and V 2 bases, and 18 bases lay outside the gene matches. This CDR3 has 20 amino acids. Germline values: CDR1 SGHAT, CDR2 FQNNGV. This CDR3 reads CASSLSPSWTSPRSSYEQYF. CDR3 DNA sequence: TGTGCCAGCAGCTTATCCCCCTCTTGGACTAGCCCCCGGAGCTCCTACGAGCAGTACTTC.

This clonotype occurred once. The V gene is TRBV20-1, the J gene TRBJ2-7; D tentatively reads TRBD1 or TRBD2 (5 bases each). V lost 5 bases and J lost 3, with 17 bases in between. The V gene's germline CDR1 is DFQATT and CDR2 SNEGSKA (reference sequence). CDR3 length: 14 residues. The CDR3 bases are TGCAGTGCTGGCGGTGGGGGAGTAGGCTACGAGCAGTACTTC. It specifies CSAGGGGVGYEQYF.

The chain recombines TRBV7-3 with TRBJ2-7; TRBD2 might be the D (6 bases). V lost 6 bases, J lost 12 bases, and 24 bases lay in between. Germline loops: CDR1 SGHTA, CDR2 FQGTGA. The CDR3 is 14 residues long. CDR3 amino acids: CASSFFRDGGNLYF. In nucleotides, the CDR3 is TGTGCCAGCAGTTTTTTTAGGGATGGGGGGAATTTGTACTTC.

The rearrangement joins TRBV24-1 to TRBJ2-7; D perhaps matches TRBD1 (6 bases). V was shortened by 0 bases and J by 5 bases, with 13 bases between the two germline ends. Germline CDR1 reads KGHDR; CDR2 reads SFDVKD. The CDR3 loop spans 15 amino acids. The CDR3 here is CATSDLLRGKNEQYF. CDR3 in DNA: TGTGCCACCAGTGATTTGCTAAGGGGGAAGAACGAGCAGTACTTC.

This clonotype has only a few counts. V gene TRBV5-1 combines with J gene TRBJ2-1; TRBD2 is a possible D gene (6 bases). The CDR3 is made up of 14 amino acids. Germline values: CDR1 SGHRS, CDR2 YFSETQ. With 3 bases removed from V and 10 bases from J, the gap between germline ends came to 17 bases. The CDR3, as DNA: TGCGCCAGCAGCTCCTGGTTTACTAGCCGAGAGCAGTTCTTC. Its protein product is CASSSWFTSREQFF.

This rearrangement joins TRBV12-3 or TRBV12-4 to TRBJ2-3; D is unresolved. With 3 bases removed from V and 0 bases from J, the gap between germline ends came to 13 bases. This CDR3 is built from 16 residues. CDR3 residues: CASSFLSTASTDTQYF. CDR3 sequence (DNA): TGTGCCAGCAGTTTCCTATCTACCGCTAGCACAGATACGCAGTATTTT.